This passage covers 8 T cell receptor beta chains from one sample sequenced in a study of CD8 T cells in ankylosing spondylitis. TCRdb used MiXCR to reprocess the 5' RACE reads, holding one entry per CDR3 protein. This table holds 300,000 to 400,000 distinct CDR3 sequences, around 20% found once. Sequenced: blood, either unsorted or a sorted T cell fraction (not recorded which). These receptors were obtained from a male donor with ankylosing spondylitis or in good health (not recorded which).

The chain joins TRBV25-1 to TRBJ2-7; no definite D call. V was shortened by 3 bases and J by 0 bases, with 6 bases between the two germline ends. From germline, CDR1 is MGHDK and CDR2 SYGVNS. There are 13 residues in the CDR3. The chain's CDR3 is CASSDRLSYEQYF. CDR3 DNA: TGTGCCAGCAGTGACAGACTCTCCTACGAGCAGTACTTC.

In this sample, this clonotype turned up a few times. The V and J genes are TRBV30 and TRBJ2-1; D is perhaps TRBD2 (6 bases). The CDR3 consists of 13 residues. Germline lookup yields CDR1 GTSNPN and CDR2 SVGIG (reference sequence). The V gene lost 2 bases and the J gene lost 4 bases, with 9 bases spanning the gap. CDR3 residues: CAWSTSIYNEQFF. CDR3 sequence (DNA): TGTGCCTGGAGTACTAGCATTTACAATGAGCAGTTCTTC.

CDR3 sequence (DNA): TGTGCCAGCAGCCCAGTAGGGGGCCCCTCGTACGAGCAGTACTTC. It is translated as CASSPVGGPSYEQYF. The V and J genes are TRBV7-9 and TRBJ2-7; 7 bases are a match to TRBD1. CDR1 and CDR2 (germline): SEHNR, FQNEAQ (reference sequence). V gave up 5 bases and J gave up 4 bases; unmatched junction bases: 11. The CDR3 is made up of 15 amino acids.

V gene TRBV9 combines with J gene TRBJ2-7; 9 bases line up with TRBD2. Germline CDR1 and CDR2: SGDLS and YYNGEE. Trimming removed 3 bases from V and 1 base from J; junction bases left unmatched: 8. The length of the CDR3 is 16 residues. In DNA, the CDR3 is TGTGCCAGCAGCGCATCCCCCCTAGCGGGGTCCTACGAGCAGTACTTC. Amino acids: CASSASPLAGSYEQYF.

The V call is TRBV29-1, the J call TRBJ1-2; D is undetermined. This CDR3 is built from 12 residues. V lost 3 bases to trimming and J lost 5 bases, with 10 bases between them. CDR1 and CDR2 from the germline V gene are SQVTM and ANQGSEA. The CDR3 sequence is CSVDAGRYGYTF. In DNA form, the CDR3 reads TGCAGCGTTGACGCGGGGAGATATGGCTACACCTTC.

At least ten counts were recorded for this clonotype. The chain recombines TRBV20-1 with TRBJ1-1, with unresolved D. V gave up 0 bases and J gave up 0 bases, with 11 bases separating them. Germline V gives CDR1 DFQATT, CDR2 SNEGSKA (reference sequence). The CDR3 has 15 residues. CDR3 residues: CSARDPPAVNTEAFF. The DNA for the CDR3 is TGCAGTGCTAGAGATCCCCCCGCAGTGAACACTGAAGCTTTCTTT.

The J gene is TRBJ2-5, the V gene TRBV2; 7 bases match TRBD1. Germline loops: CDR1 SNHLY, CDR2 FYNNEI. V was pared by 5 bases and J by 9 bases, with 15 bases of the junction left unmatched. CDR3 length: 15 amino acids. This chain's CDR3 is CASSQDRNPASAQYF. The DNA for the CDR3 is TGTGCCAGCAGTCAGGACAGGAACCCGGCATCGGCCCAGTACTTC.

There are a few counts of this clonotype. The rearrangement links TRBV20-1 to TRBJ1-1; D gene uncertain. In germline, CDR1 is DFQATT, CDR2 SNEGSKA (reference sequence). This CDR3 is built from 13 residues. The V end was cut by 6 bases, the J end by 1 base, with 12 bases between. CDR3 loop: CSAADGTNTEAFF. The CDR3 region has the DNA TGCAGTGCAGCGGACGGAACGAACACTGAAGCTTTCTTT.